This record looks at one T cell receptor beta chain sequence and its context. Its antigen is unknown. The PCR had 60 Vbeta and 13 Jbeta primers. This table comes from immunoSEQ multiplex PCR, and its TCRdb copy is limited to in-frame clones, with some not included. The sample holds 89,000 or so clones, 60% to 85% seen once. This sample stems from a study of cytomegalovirus exposure and HLA in healthy donors. Trimming removed 4 bases at V and 8 bases at J, with 17 bases between. The CDR3 is 14 residues long. Germline CDR1 SGHTA, CDR2 FQGNSA. General study findings and limits: High sensitivity and specificity were reportedly achieved when the classifier diagnosed cytomegalovirus status. As a later analysis showed, several of the most significant clusters appeared to be linked to common viral pathogens. Association of a missense DCLRE1C variant with TCR beta V- and J-gene trimming was reported in a later analysis.

Sequencing input: PBMCs. This clonotype was sampled from a boy aged 10-17 years in good health and CMV-seronegative. This chain uses TRBV7-2 with TRBJ1-2; possible D gene TRBD1, 5 bases. The chain's CDR3 is CASSSPRGFDGYTF. The CDR3, as DNA: TGTGCCAGCAGCTCTCCCCGGGGGTTCGACGGCTACACCTTC.